This T cell receptor beta chain appears in the sequencing data of a study of cytomegalovirus exposure and HLA in healthy donors. At the level of the study: T cells numbering about 180 million yielded more than 100 million unique TCR beta sequences in an earlier analysis. Some 85 million unique TCRs, all from HLA-typed donors, were included in an early release of the data.

General study findings and limits: A further, later analysis showed that HLA-associated TCR beta chains (compared with equally common others) were more clonally expanded.

The germline gives CDR1 SGHKS, CDR2 YYEKEE (reference sequence). V was trimmed by 2 bases and J by 2 bases, leaving 11 bases between them. The CDR3 totals 14 residues. Primers included in the PCR were 60 Vbeta and 13 Jbeta primers. Libraries were prepared by immunoSEQ multiplex PCR; TCRdb keeps only in-frame clonotypes and omits some of them. The table lists around 90,000 clones, less than 85% of them singletons. About this clone itself: Its antigen is unidentified.

The donors comprised healthy bone marrow donors. What was sequenced was PBMCs. This TCR came from a man in his forties in good health and CMV-seropositive. The chain couples TRBV5-5 to TRBJ2-7; D is uncertain. The CDR3 DNA follows: TGTGCCAGCAGCTTAGACCCGAGCGCCTACGAGCAGTACTTC. This translates into CASSLDPSAYEQYF.